This T cell receptor (beta chain) was identified in a study of T cell clusters in autoimmune cytopenias. Findings of the study overall: TRB repertoire shifts in secondary cytopenia and chronic lymphocytic leukemia mostly reflected lymphoma, not autoimmunity.

Comments on this clonotype: Its antigen is not known.

The CDR3 is 15 amino acids. Roughly 38,000 genome equivalents of blood DNA were amplified for TRB. TRB was amplified by touch-down multiplex PCR, primer pools A and B combined. From its re-call of the multiplex PCR reads, TCRdb lists each CDR3 protein once, without DNA. This sample's table reports 8,000 to 9,500 distinct CDR3 sequences. Sequenced material: peripheral blood. The rearrangement links TRBV12-3 or TRBV12-4 to TRBJ2-7; there is no DNA to check the TCRdb D call of TRBD1. This clonotype was sampled from a human donor with an autoimmune cytopenia or autoimmune hepatitis (not recorded which). CDR3 residues: CASSFKAQGTYEQYF.